These 6 T cell receptor beta chains share one sample of origin, sequenced in a study of T cells after yellow fever vaccination. Each CDR3 protein is one row after TCRdb ran MiXCR on the 5' RACE reads. The table lists over 85,000 distinct CDR3 sequences, almost 9% of them singletons. The sequenced sample was CD8+ T cells not binding an NS4B(214-222) dextramer, sorted from PBMCs, obtained roughly 15 days after the first yellow fever vaccination. The source is a young man who received the YFV17D yellow fever vaccine.

This clonotype was found a few times. The rearrangement joins TRBV29-1 to TRBJ2-5, with D perhaps assigned TRBD1 or TRBD2 (5 bases each). CDR1 SQVTM and CDR2 ANQGSEA come from the germline V gene. This CDR3 is 14 amino acids long. The germline V and J ends were trimmed by 4 bases and 4 bases, with 16 bases remaining between them. The CDR3 protein is CSVVGRGGRETQYF. Written as DNA, the CDR3 is TGCAGCGTTGTGGGGCGTGGAGGTCGAGAGACCCAGTACTTC.

On this clonotype: A single base separates this from a much larger clone, so it may be a read error. This chain uses TRBV6-6 with TRBJ2-7, with a weak D call TRBD2 (5 bases). The germline gives CDR1 MNHNY, CDR2 SVGAGI (reference sequence). The CDR3 runs to 11 residues. CDR3 sequence reads: CVSSRLHEQYF. In DNA, the CDR3 is TGTGTCAGCAGCCGACTACACGAGCAGTACTTC.

This chain joins TRBV30 and TRBJ2-5; 9 bases map to TRBD2. This CDR3 is built from 15 residues. Germline V gene data show CDR1 as GTSNPN and CDR2 as SVGIG (reference sequence). V lost 0 bases, J lost 5 bases, and 7 bases stayed unmatched. DNA for the CDR3: TGTGCCTGGAGTGTCGGGTCTAGCGGGGTGGAGACCCAGTACTTC. It is translated as CAWSVGSSGVETQYF.

Regarding this clonotype: A junction end diverges from the germline sequence, so it may reflect a read error. This rearrangement joins TRBV12-3 or TRBV12-4 to TRBJ2-5, with D possibly TRBD1 on 5 matching bases. There are 13 residues in the CDR3. CDR3 in amino acids: CASSLQGQETLYF. As DNA, the CDR3 is TGTGCCAGCAGTTTACAGGGCCAAGAGACCCTGTACTTC.

The rearrangement joins TRBV7-8 to TRBJ2-5, with D uncertain. The CDR3 spans 13 residues. Between the trimmed V and J ends, which lost 1 base and 2 bases, there was a span of 5 bases. From germline, CDR1 is SGHVS and CDR2 FQNEAQ. CDR3 sequence (DNA): TGTGCCAGCAGCTTAGAGACGCAAGAGACCCAGTACTTC. This sequence encodes CASSLETQETQYF.

The chain couples TRBV4-2 to TRBJ2-3; a weak D match, TRBD2 (5 bases). From germline, CDR1 is LGHNA and CDR2 YNFKEQ. The CDR3 has 15 amino acids. The V end was cut by 0 bases, the J end by 2 bases, with 9 bases between. CDR3 in amino acids: CASSQDEGSTDTQYF. CDR3 nucleotides: TGTGCCAGCAGCCAAGATGAGGGCTCCACAGATACGCAGTATTTT.